These 19 T cell receptor beta chains were all obtained from the same sample, sequenced in a study of T cell responses to AZD1222 COVID-19 vaccine. Repertoires were generated with immunoSEQ multiplex PCR, while TCRdb's copy carries only in-frame clones and drops some. The repertoire holds some 150,000 clones, with around 92% as singletons. Source: peripheral blood, taken on day 0 of MenACWY control vaccination. These receptors were obtained from an adult in good health.

This clone has only one observation. This chain uses TRBV19 with TRBJ1-5, with D possibly TRBD1 on 5 matching bases. The CDR3 is made up of 16 amino acids. CDR1 LNHDA and CDR2 SQIVND come from the germline V gene (reference sequence). Trimming took off 6 bases at V and 1 base at J, with 16 bases between the two ends. The CDR3 bases are TGTGCCAGTAGCTATATCGGACATGGGAGCAATCAGCCCCAGCATTTT. This gives the protein CASSYIGHGSNQPQHF.

V usage is TRBV3-1 (or the pseudogene TRBV3-2) and J usage is TRBJ2-3, with D uncertain. V was pared by 4 bases and J by 5 bases, with 7 bases between. Germline V lookup: CDR1 LGHDT, CDR2 YNNKEL (reference sequence). This CDR3 comprises 12 residues. CDR3 loop: CASSLLRDTQYF. The DNA of the CDR3 is TGTGCCAGCAGCCTTTTGAGAGATACGCAGTATTTT.

The chain is built from TRBV14 and TRBJ2-2; the D is unclear. V lost 4 bases to trimming and J lost 4 bases, with 10 bases between them. Germline V gene lookup returns CDR1 SGHDN and CDR2 FVKESK. The CDR3 has 14 residues. The CDR3 DNA reads TGTGCCAGCAGCCCACGAGTCGGCACCGGGGAGCTGTTTTTT. As protein: CASSPRVGTGELFF.

Written as DNA, the CDR3 is TGTGCCAGCAACACCGTGGGACAGCTTAGTACCTACGAGCAGTACTTC. The encoded protein is CASNTVGQLSTYEQYF. The chain is built from TRBV27 and TRBJ2-7; 7 bases fit TRBD1. Germline V gives CDR1 MNHEY, CDR2 SMNVEV (reference sequence). CDR3 length equals 16 residues. After removal of 7 bases from V and 2 bases from J, the junction contained 14 bases not matched to a gene.

The chain combines TRBV6-4 with TRBJ1-5; possibly TRBD1 for D (5 bases). Germline CDR1 is MRHNA and CDR2 is SNTAGT. V lost 4 bases, J lost 0 bases, and 10 bases lay in between. The length of the CDR3 is 15 residues. The CDR3 coding sequence is TGTGCCAGCAGTGCCCAGGGTAGTAGCAATCAGCCCCAGCATTTT. It codes for CASSAQGSSNQPQHF.

The chain couples TRBV10-3 to TRBJ1-2; D not resolved. Trimming took 8 bases from V and 8 from J, leaving 21 bases between them. Germline loops: CDR1 ENHRY, CDR2 SYGVKD. The CDR3 has 14 amino acids. The CDR3 is CAIAGNYYTSGYTF. CDR3 DNA sequence: TGTGCCATCGCGGGGAACTACTATACGAGCGGCTACACCTTC.

The chain combines TRBV9 with TRBJ2-5; the D gene is possibly TRBD2 (6 bases). V was shortened by 0 bases and J by 2 bases, with 8 bases between the two germline ends. The CDR3 totals 14 residues. Germline V gene data show CDR1 as SGDLS and CDR2 as YYNGEE. Here the CDR3 reads CASSVGAGQETQYF. CDR3 sequence (DNA): TGTGCCAGCAGCGTAGGGGCGGGGCAAGAGACCCAGTACTTC.

The rearrangement links TRBV4-1 to TRBJ1-5, with 9 bases lining up with TRBD1. CDR3 length equals 15 residues. CDR1 MGHRA and CDR2 YSYEKL come from the germline V gene. The V and J ends lost 3 bases and 7 bases, in that order; junction bases with no gene match: 7. CDR3 amino acids: CASSHNRGLGQPQHF. CDR3 bases: TGCGCCAGCAGCCATAACAGGGGGCTGGGACAGCCCCAGCATTTT.

This clone was observed once. The V gene is TRBV21-1, the J gene TRBJ2-7; the table's D call TRBD2 went unverified against the DNA. TRBV21-1 is listed as a pseudogene. The CDR3 runs to 13 residues. DNA for the CDR3: TGTGCCAGCAGCAAACGGAGGGCTCGCGAGCAGTACTTC. Its translation is CASSKRRAREQYF.

This clone was counted ten times or more. The DNA of the CDR3 is TGCGCCAGCAGCTTGGAGGGCGGGAGCCCTCCTTACGAGCAGTACTTC. This encodes CASSLEGGSPPYEQYF. The rearrangement links TRBV5-1 to TRBJ2-7; 7 bases match TRBD2. This CDR3 is 16 amino acids long. J lost 4 bases, V lost 0 bases, and 10 bases had no gene match. Germline loops: CDR1 SGHRS, CDR2 YFSETQ.

The V and J genes are TRBV19 and TRBJ2-3, with TRBD2 identical over 8 bases. J lost 5 bases, V lost 2 bases, and 6 bases had no gene match. The germline V gene has CDR1 LNHDA and CDR2 SQIVND (reference sequence). This CDR3 spans 15 amino acids. For the CDR3, the DNA is TGTGCCAGTAGTATAACTAGCGGTCCTTTAGATACGCAGTATTTT. Protein: CASSITSGPLDTQYF.

V is TRBV11-3 and J is TRBJ1-1; D uncertain. This CDR3 has 14 amino acids. The germline V gene has CDR1 SGHNT and CDR2 YENEEA. V lost 0 bases and J lost 6, with 11 bases in between. The CDR3 loop is CASSLEARRSEAFF. CDR3 DNA: TGTGCCAGCAGCTTAGAGGCCCGTCGCTCTGAAGCTTTCTTT.

The rearrangement joins TRBV11-1 to TRBJ2-1, with TRBD2 matching over 14 bases. The J segment lost 10 bases and the V segment lost 4 bases, leaving 6 bases of the junction unmatched. The CDR3 has 15 amino acids. Germline loops: CDR1 SGHAT, CDR2 FQDESV (reference sequence). The CDR3 coding sequence is TGTGCCAGCAGCTCGGGACTAGCGGGAGCAGGCGAGCAGTTCTTC. Residues: CASSSGLAGAGEQFF.

The chain recombines TRBV11-3 with TRBJ1-2; TRBD1 agrees at 10 bases. CDR1 and CDR2 (germline): SGHNT, YENEEA. J was trimmed by 7 bases and V by 5 bases; bases with no gene match: 7. The CDR3 is 14 residues long. In nucleotides, the CDR3 is TGTGCCAGCAGCGGAGGGACAGGGGACCGTGGCTACACCTTC. Translated: CASSGGTGDRGYTF.

V gene TRBV5-1 combines with J gene TRBJ2-3; TRBD2 matches at 7 bases. Losses at the gene ends were 3 bases for V and 0 bases for J; bases not matched to a gene: 4. This CDR3 comprises 15 residues. CDR1 is SGHRS, CDR2 YFSETQ, per germline. The CDR3 loop is CASSSGGASTDTQYF. The CDR3 DNA is TGCGCCAGCAGCTCGGGGGGAGCTAGCACAGATACGCAGTATTTT. Based on the CDR3 plus reference TRBV5-1 and TRBJ2-3, the full variable domain is KAGVTQTPRYLIKTRGQQVTLSCSPISGHRSVSWYQQTPGQGLQFLFEYFSETQRNKGNFPGRFSGRQFSNSRSEMNVSTLELGDSALYLCASSSGGASTDTQYFGPGTRLTVL.

The rearrangement links TRBV13 to TRBJ2-7; perhaps TRBD2 as D (5 bases). In germline, CDR1 is PRHDT, CDR2 FYEKMQ (reference sequence). V gave up 5 bases and J gave up 7 bases, with 9 bases separating them. This CDR3 comprises 11 residues. DNA of the CDR3: TGTGCCAGCAGCCTCGGGATTGAGCAGTACTTC. This gives the protein CASSLGIEQYF.

The V gene is TRBV6-4, the J gene TRBJ2-1, with TRBD2 matching 9 bases. With V trimmed by 3 bases and J by 8 bases, 8 bases remained unmatched. CDR1 is MRHNA, CDR2 SNTAGT, per germline. CDR3 size: 15 residues. DNA for the CDR3: TGTGCCAGCAGTGAAGGGACTAGCCCCATCTATGAGCAGTTCTTC. Its translation: CASSEGTSPIYEQFF.

V gene TRBV11-3 combines with J gene TRBJ2-5; D is unclear. Germline V gene lookup returns CDR1 SGHNT and CDR2 YENEEA. This CDR3 is built from 13 residues. The V end lost 1 base, the J end lost 4 bases, and 7 bases lay between the germline ends. The CDR3 nucleotides read TGTGCCAGCAGCTTAGCAGGCAGAGAGACCCAGTACTTC. It codes for CASSLAGRETQYF.

The rearrangement joins TRBV3-1 (or the pseudogene TRBV3-2) to TRBJ1-1; the D gene is possibly TRBD1 (5 bases). This CDR3 spans 12 amino acids. V gave up 6 bases and J gave up 7 bases, with 12 bases separating them. Germline V gene sequence: CDR1 LGHDT, CDR2 YNNKEL (reference sequence). The CDR3 reads CASRGTGVEAFF. The DNA for the CDR3 is TGTGCCAGCAGAGGAACAGGCGTTGAAGCTTTCTTT.